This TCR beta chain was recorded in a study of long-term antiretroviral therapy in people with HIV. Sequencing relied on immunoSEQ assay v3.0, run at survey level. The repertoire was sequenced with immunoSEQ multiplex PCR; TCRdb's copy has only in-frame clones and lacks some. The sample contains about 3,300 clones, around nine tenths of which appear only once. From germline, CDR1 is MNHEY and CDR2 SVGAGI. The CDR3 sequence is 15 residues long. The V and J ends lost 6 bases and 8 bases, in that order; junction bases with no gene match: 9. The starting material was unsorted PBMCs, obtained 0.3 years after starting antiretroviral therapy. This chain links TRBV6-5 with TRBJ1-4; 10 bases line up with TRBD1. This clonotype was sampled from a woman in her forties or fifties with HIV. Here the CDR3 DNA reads TGTGCCAGCAGCTTGACAGGGGGCCGGAAAGAAAAACTGTTTTTT. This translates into CASSLTGGRKEKLFF.